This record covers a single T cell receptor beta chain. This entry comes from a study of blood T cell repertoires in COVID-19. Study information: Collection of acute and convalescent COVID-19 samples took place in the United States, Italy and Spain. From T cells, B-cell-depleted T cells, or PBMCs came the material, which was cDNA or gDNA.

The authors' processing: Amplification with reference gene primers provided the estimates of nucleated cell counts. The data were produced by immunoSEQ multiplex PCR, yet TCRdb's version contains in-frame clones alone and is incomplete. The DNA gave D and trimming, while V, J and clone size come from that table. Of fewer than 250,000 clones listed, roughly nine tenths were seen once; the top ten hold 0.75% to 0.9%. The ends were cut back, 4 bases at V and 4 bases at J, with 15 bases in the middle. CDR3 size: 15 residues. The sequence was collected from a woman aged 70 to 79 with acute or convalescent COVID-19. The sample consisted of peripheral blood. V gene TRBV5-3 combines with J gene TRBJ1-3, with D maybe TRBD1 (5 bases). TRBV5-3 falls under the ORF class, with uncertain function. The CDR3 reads CARSRGGVLGNTIYF. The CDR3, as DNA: TGTGCCAGAAGCCGTGGGGGGGTTCTCGGAAACACCATATATTTT.